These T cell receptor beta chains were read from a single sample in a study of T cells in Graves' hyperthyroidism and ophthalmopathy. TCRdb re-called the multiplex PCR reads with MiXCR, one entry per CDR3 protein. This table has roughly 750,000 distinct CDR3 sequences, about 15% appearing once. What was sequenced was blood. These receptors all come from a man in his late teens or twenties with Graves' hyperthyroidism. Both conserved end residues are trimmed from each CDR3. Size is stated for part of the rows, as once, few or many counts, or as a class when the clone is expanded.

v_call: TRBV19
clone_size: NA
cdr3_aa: ASSIAPGHRSSYNEQF

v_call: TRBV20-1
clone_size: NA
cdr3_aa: SAIRQGYTGDLF

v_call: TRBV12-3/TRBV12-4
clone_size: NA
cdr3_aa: ASSHPGGLAGMVYNEQF

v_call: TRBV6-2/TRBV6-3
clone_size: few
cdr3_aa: ASSYRPSAGANVLT

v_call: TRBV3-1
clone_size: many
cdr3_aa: ASSATVAGADTQY

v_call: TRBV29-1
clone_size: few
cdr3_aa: SVYRGDQETQY

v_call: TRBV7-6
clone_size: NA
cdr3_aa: ASSLIRGDSTDTQY

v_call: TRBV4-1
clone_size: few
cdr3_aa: ASSKTGRITEAF

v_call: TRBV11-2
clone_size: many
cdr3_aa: ASSSRGIRPNTGELF

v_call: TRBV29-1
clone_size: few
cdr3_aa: SVDVAGAGDTQY

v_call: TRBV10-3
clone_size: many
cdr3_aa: AISAGGQAYNEQF

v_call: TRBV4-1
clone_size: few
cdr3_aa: ASNPVGNNEQF

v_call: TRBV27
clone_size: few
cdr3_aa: ASKGVHRNTEAF

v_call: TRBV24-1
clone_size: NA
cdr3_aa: ATQNDRTETQY

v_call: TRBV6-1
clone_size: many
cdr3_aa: ASSYNPPSYNEQF

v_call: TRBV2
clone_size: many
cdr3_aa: ASRGSYQSYEQY

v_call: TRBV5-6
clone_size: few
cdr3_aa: ASRKRIGLAGAVIEQF

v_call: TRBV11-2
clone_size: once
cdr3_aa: ASSTGVTPAFPF

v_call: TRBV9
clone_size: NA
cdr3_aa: ASSVETSGLYEQY

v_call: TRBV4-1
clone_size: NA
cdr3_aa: ASSQARHHYEQY

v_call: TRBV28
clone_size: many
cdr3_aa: ASSLGAGAASYNEQF

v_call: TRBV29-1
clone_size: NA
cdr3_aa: SVGKLAGDTGELF

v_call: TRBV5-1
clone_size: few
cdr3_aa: ASSTSGRGGNEQF

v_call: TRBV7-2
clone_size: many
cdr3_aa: ASSLASGQETQY

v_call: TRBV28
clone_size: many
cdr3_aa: ASSLLLGSGRAAYEQY

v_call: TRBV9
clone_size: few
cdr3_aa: ASSGARNTDTQY

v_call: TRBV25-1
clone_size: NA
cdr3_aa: ASSEGTNSPLH

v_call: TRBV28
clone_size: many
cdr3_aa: ASSSGGLGSPLH

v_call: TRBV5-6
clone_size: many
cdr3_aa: ASSYGTSGSPY

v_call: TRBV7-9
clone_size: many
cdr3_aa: ASSRRDSQDSTDTQY

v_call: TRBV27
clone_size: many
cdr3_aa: ASSFVGEPQH

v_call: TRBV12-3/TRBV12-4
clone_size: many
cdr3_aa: ASSWDRGTEAF

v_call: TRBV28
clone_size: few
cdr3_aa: ATEHLTGNSYEQY

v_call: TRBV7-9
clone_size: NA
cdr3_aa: ASSPRFTSGRDQETQY

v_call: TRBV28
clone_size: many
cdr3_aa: ASSSGSNQPQH

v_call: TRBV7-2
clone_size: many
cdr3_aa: ASSLDPWQGAYEQY

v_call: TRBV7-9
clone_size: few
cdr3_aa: ASSSERERFYNEQF

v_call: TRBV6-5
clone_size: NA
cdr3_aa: ASSLTMAGGPIIYEQY

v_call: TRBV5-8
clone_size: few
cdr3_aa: ASSPRQVEKLF

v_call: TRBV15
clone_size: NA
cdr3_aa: ATETGGAGGNAIY

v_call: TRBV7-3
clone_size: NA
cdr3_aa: ASSPGTSRTDTQY

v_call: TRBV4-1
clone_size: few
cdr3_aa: ASSQGSGNYEQY